These T cell receptor beta chains were read from a single sample in a study of shared clonotypes between healthy human individuals. Profiled with immunoSEQ multiplex PCR; TCRdb holds only in-frame clones, not every one. The data contain about 1,900,000 clones, about 95% of them seen just once; the ten biggest clones take up 1.2%. Sequencing was carried out using naive CD8+ T cells sorted from blood. These receptors were collected from a man younger than 35 in good health. Each CDR3 is given without its conserved first and last residue. The order of the fields is V gene, clone size, J gene, CDR3 protein. Clone size is shown for a subset of rows, as once, few, many or a class of expanded clone.

V: TRBV11-2
size: NA
J: TRBJ1-2
CDR3: ASSLDRRGANYGYT

V: TRBV19
size: NA
J: TRBJ2-1
CDR3: ASSMTGTGEHNEQF

V: TRBV6-6
size: NA
J: TRBJ2-7
CDR3: ASTLGGDHYEQY

V: TRBV27
size: few
J: TRBJ2-7
CDR3: ASSLGPSYEQY

V: TRBV6-5
size: NA
J: TRBJ2-7
CDR3: ASSYLEGEGIEY

V: TRBV2
size: NA
J: TRBJ1-5
CDR3: ASSVGEIGNQPQH

V: TRBV10-3
size: NA
J: TRBJ1-2
CDR3: ASWDPIYGYT

V: TRBV11-2
size: once
J: TRBJ1-1
CDR3: ASSLGATEAF

V: TRBV5-4
size: NA
J: TRBJ1-1
CDR3: ASGGQWDTEAF

V: TRBV4-3
size: NA
J: TRBJ2-3
CDR3: ASSQDPPRGVADTQY

V: TRBV9
size: NA
J: TRBJ2-7
CDR3: ASSTGDSSGQY

V: TRBV7-2
size: NA
J: TRBJ2-5
CDR3: ASSLGAGGGETQY

V: TRBV6-5
size: NA
J: TRBJ2-3
CDR3: ARNTGIDTQY

V: TRBV20-1
size: NA
J: TRBJ2-5
CDR3: SARDLETQY

V: TRBV9
size: NA
J: TRBJ1-2
CDR3: ASTPGGGHGYT

V: TRBV6-5
size: NA
J: TRBJ2-1
CDR3: ASSYGRNEQF

V: TRBV27
size: NA
J: TRBJ2-7
CDR3: ASSFQRGDYEQY